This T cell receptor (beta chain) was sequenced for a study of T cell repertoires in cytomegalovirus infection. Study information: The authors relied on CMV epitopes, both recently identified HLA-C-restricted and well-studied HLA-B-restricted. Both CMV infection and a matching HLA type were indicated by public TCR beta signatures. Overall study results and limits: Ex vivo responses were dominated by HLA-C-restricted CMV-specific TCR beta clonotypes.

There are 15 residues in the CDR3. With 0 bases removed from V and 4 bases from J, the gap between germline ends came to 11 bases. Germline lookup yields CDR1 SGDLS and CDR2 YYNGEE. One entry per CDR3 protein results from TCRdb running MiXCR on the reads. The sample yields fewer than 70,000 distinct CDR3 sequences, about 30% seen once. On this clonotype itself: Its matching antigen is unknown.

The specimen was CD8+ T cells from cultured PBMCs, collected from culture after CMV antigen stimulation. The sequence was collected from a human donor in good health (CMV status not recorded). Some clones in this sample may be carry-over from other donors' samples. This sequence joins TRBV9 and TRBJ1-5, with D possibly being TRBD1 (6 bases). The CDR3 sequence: CASSVGVGTNQPQHF. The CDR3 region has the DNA TGTGCCAGCAGCGTAGGGGTAGGGACAAATCAGCCCCAGCATTTT. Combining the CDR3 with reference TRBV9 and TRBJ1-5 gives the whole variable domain DSGVTQTPKHLITATGQRVTLRCSPRSGDLSVYWYQQSLDQGLQFLIQYYNGEERAKGNILERFSAQQFPDLHSELNLSSLELGDSALYFCASSVGVGTNQPQHFGDGTRLSIL.